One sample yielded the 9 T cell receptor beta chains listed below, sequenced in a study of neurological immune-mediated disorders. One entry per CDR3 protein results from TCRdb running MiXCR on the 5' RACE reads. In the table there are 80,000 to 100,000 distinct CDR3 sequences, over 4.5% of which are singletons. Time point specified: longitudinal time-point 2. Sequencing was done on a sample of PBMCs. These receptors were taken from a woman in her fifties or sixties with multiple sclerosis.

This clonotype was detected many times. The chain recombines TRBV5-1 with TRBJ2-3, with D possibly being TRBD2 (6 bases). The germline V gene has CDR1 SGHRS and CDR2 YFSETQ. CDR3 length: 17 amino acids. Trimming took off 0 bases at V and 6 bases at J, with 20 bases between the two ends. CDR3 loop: CASSLAGGGASSDTQYF. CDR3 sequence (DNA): TGCGCCAGCAGCTTGGCCGGCGGCGGGGCCTCCTCTGATACGCAGTATTTT.

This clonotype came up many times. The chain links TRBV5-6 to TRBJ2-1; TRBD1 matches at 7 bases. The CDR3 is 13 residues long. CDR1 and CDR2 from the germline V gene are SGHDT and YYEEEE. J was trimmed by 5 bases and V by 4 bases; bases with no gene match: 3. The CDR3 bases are TGTGCCAGCAGCCCGACAGGGAACAATGAGCAGTTCTTC. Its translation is CASSPTGNNEQFF.

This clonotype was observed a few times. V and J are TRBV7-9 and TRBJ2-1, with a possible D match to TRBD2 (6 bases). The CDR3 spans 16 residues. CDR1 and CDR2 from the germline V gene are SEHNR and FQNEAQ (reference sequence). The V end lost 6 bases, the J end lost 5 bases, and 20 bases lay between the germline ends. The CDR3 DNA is TGTGCCAGCAGACAGTGGGGGGATAGGGAGGACAATGAGCAGTTCTTC. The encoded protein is CASRQWGDREDNEQFF. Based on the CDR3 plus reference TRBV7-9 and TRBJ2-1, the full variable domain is DTGVSQNPRHKITKRGQNVTFRCDPISEHNRLYWYRQTLGQGPEFLTYFQNEAQLEKSRLLSDRFSAERPKGSFSTLEIQRTEQGDSAMYLCASRQWGDREDNEQFFGPGTRLTVL.

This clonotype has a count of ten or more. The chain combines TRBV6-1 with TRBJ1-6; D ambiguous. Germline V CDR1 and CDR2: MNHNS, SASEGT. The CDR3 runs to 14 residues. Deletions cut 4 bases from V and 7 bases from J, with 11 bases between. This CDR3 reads CASSVGPLNSPLHF. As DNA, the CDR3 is TGTGCCAGCAGTGTAGGGCCCCTGAATTCACCCCTCCACTTT.

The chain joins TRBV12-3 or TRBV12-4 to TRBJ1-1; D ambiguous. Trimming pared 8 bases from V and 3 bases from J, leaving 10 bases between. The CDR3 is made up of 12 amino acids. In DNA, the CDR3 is TGTGCCAGCCCCTCAAGGGACACTGAAGCTTTCTTT. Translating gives CASPSRDTEAFF.

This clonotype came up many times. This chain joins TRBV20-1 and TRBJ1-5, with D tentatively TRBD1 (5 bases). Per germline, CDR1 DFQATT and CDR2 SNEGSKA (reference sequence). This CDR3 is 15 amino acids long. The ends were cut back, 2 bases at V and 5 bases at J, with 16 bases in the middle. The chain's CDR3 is CSARPVDGGDQPQHF. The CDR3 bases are TGCAGTGCTAGACCGGTCGATGGAGGGGATCAGCCCCAGCATTTT.

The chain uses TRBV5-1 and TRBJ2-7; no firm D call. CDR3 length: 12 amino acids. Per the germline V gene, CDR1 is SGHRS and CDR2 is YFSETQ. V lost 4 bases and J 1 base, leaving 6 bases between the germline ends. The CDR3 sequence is CASSPESYEQYF. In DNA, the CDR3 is TGCGCCAGCAGCCCCGAATCCTACGAGCAGTACTTC.

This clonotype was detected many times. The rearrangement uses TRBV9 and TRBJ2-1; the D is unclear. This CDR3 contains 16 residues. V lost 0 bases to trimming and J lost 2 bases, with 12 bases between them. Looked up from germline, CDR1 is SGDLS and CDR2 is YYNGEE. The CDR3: CASSVVLDPTYNEQFF. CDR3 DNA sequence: TGTGCCAGCAGCGTAGTTCTGGATCCCACCTACAATGAGCAGTTCTTC. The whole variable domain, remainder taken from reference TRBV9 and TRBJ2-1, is DSGVTQTPKHLITATGQRVTLRCSPRSGDLSVYWYQQSLDQGLQFLIQYYNGEERAKGNILERFSAQQFPDLHSELNLSSLELGDSALYFCASSVVLDPTYNEQFFGPGTRLTVL.

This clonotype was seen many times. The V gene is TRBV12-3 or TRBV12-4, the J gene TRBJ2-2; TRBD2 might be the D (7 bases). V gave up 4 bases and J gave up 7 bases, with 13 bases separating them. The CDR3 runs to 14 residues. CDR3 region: CASSSRGGGGELFF. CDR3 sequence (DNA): TGTGCCAGCAGTTCCCGCGGGGGCGGCGGGGAGCTGTTTTTT.